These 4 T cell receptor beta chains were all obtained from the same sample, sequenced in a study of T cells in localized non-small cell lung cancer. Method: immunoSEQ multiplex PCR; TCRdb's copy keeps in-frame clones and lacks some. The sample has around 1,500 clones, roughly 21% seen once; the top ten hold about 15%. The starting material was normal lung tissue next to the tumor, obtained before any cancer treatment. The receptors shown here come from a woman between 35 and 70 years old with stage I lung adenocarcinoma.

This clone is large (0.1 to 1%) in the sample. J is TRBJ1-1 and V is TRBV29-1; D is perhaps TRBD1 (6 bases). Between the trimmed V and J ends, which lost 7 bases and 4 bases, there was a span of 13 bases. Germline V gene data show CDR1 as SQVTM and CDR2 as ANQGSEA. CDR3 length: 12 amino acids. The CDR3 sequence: CSANLRGTEAFF. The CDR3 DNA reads TGCAGCGCCAACCTCAGGGGCACTGAAGCTTTCTTT.

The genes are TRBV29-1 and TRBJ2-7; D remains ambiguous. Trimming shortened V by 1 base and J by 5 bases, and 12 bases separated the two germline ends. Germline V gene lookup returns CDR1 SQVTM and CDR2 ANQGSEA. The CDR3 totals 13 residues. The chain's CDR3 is CSVEGISRNEQYF. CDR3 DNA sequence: TGCAGCGTTGAAGGGATCTCGAGGAACGAGCAGTACTTC.

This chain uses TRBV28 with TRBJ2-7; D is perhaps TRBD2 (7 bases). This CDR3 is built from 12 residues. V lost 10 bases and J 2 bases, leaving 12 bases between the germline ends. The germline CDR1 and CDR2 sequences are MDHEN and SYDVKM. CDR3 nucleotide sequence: TGTGCCACCTCGCGGGGGCCCTACGAGCAGTACTTC. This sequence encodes CATSRGPYEQYF.

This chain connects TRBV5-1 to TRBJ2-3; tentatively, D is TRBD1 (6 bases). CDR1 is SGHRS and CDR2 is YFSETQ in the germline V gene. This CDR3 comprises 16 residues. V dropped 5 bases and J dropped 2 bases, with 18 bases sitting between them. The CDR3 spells CASSSGQLRHTDTQYF. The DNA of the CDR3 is TGCGCCAGCAGTTCTGGACAGCTAAGACACACAGATACGCAGTATTTT.